The 8 T cell receptor beta chains given below trace back to one sample, sequenced in a study of T-cell reconstitution after alpha-beta-depleted transplantation in children. Preparation of the TCRbeta library was carried out with unique molecular identifiers. TCRdb re-called the PCR reads with MiXCR, one entry per CDR3 protein. The table records 250,000 to 400,000 distinct CDR3 sequences, about a quarter of them present only once. The input for sequencing was PBMCs, mostly from graft donor cells, taken 180 days after TCRalphabeta/CD19-depleted stem cell transplant. The receptors were gathered from a male patient between 5 and 17 years old who had a stem cell transplant for acute lymphoblastic leukemia, so the T cells may come from the graft donor.

The chain links TRBV7-4 to TRBJ2-1, with a tentative D call TRBD2 (6 bases). CDR3 length: 11 amino acids. Trimming removed 4 bases at V and 13 bases at J, with 11 bases between. The germline V gene has CDR1 SGHVT and CDR2 SQSDAQ. As DNA, the CDR3 is TGTGCCAGCAGCTCCGGGACTTTACAGTTCTTC. Translating it yields CASSSGTLQFF.

V is TRBV7-9 and J is TRBJ1-5; D gene ambiguous. The V end was cut by 5 bases, the J end by 9 bases, with 11 bases between. CDR1 is SEHNR, CDR2 FQNEAQ, per germline (reference sequence). This CDR3 is 12 amino acids long. The DNA of the CDR3 is TGTGCCAGCAGCCCGGGTCCGTGGCCCCAGCATTTT. Protein sequence: CASSPGPWPQHF.

The chain uses TRBV20-1 and TRBJ2-1; D not resolved. Between the trimmed V and J ends, which lost 1 base and 6 bases, there was a span of 16 bases. Per the germline V gene, CDR1 is DFQATT and CDR2 is SNEGSKA (reference sequence). The CDR3 is 15 amino acids. In DNA, the CDR3 is TGCAGTGCTAGAGGAGACCACCGTATCCCCAATGAGCAGTTCTTC. Translating it yields CSARGDHRIPNEQFF.

The chain uses TRBV6-6 and TRBJ2-7; 8 bases are shared with TRBD1. Trimming removed 1 base from V and 5 bases from J; junction bases left unmatched: 1. Germline V gene sequence: CDR1 MNHNY, CDR2 SVGAGI (reference sequence). This CDR3 has 13 residues. The CDR3 reads CASSYLGQDEQYF. CDR3 sequence (DNA): TGTGCCAGCAGTTACTTGGGACAGGACGAGCAGTACTTC.

The chain combines TRBV7-9 with TRBJ2-6; 13 bases are a match to TRBD2. J gave up 3 bases and V 5 bases, and 4 bases lay outside the gene matches. Per germline, CDR1 SEHNR and CDR2 FQNEAQ (reference sequence). The CDR3 has 17 amino acids. As DNA, the CDR3 is TGTGCCAGCAGCATGGGACTAGCGGGATTTGGGGCCAACGTCCTGACTTTC. This encodes CASSMGLAGFGANVLTF.

The rearrangement links TRBV7-9 to TRBJ1-2; D is perhaps TRBD1 (5 bases). CDR1 is SEHNR and CDR2 is FQNEAQ in the germline V gene (reference sequence). The germline V and J ends were trimmed by 0 bases and 8 bases, with 13 bases remaining between them. The CDR3 has 14 amino acids. Written as DNA, the CDR3 is TGTGCCAGCAGCTTAGCGCGGCAGGGTTTAGGCTACACCTTC. Translated, it gives CASSLARQGLGYTF.

This clonotype showed up many times. The chain combines TRBV12-3 or TRBV12-4 with TRBJ2-6; D unclear. CDR3 length: 15 residues. Between the trimmed V and J ends, which lost 2 bases and 1 base, there was a span of 6 bases. The CDR3 DNA reads as TGTGCCAGCAGTTTATGGGGTTCTGGGGCCAACGTCCTGACTTTC. Translated: CASSLWGSGANVLTF.

A single count supports this clonotype. This chain uses TRBV5-1 with TRBJ1-1; D is uncertain. Germline V gene data show CDR1 as SGHRS and CDR2 as YFSETQ. V lost 4 bases and J 11 bases, leaving 12 bases between the germline ends. The CDR3 runs 11 residues. CDR3 bases: TGCGCCAGCAGCGACTCCAGCGGGGCTTTCTTT. This sequence encodes CASSDSSGAFF.